The T cell receptor beta chain described here comes from a study of blood T cells in healthy people across ages. With respect to this clonotype: Antigen: not known.

V shed 4 bases and J 6 bases; nucleotides not matched to a gene: 17. The CDR3 runs to 19 residues. Per germline, CDR1 SGHDT and CDR2 YYEEEE. Study-wide results and limits: Bulk PBMC profiling left naive and antigen-experienced comparisons inconclusive. Long-lived donors exceeded aged donors in naive CD4+ cells and diversity.

Through a sample-barcoded 5' primer and a J-beta primer mix, a second PCR was run for about 6 to 11 cycles. TCRdb re-called the 5' RACE reads through MiXCR, storing one row per CDR3 protein. The sample contains approximately 790,000 distinct CDR3 sequences, roughly 60% of which appear only once. The chain is built from TRBV5-6 and TRBJ2-1; TRBD2 matches at 12 bases. The material sequenced was blood. This receptor was taken from a man aged 25-40 years in good health. CDR3 sequence reads: CASSPTGLAGPKGSNEQFF. The CDR3 DNA reads as TGTGCCAGCAGCCCTACGGGACTAGCGGGTCCCAAAGGGTCCAATGAGCAGTTCTTC.